This is a list of T cell receptor beta chains from one sample in a study of human T cells and chemical hapten exposure. TCRdb independently ran MiXCR on the RACE reads; one entry per CDR3 protein. The sample consists of 85,000 to 130,000 distinct CDR3 sequences, roughly 12% of them appearing once. The input for sequencing was whole blood, taken in connection with sensitization to the hapten diphenylcyclopropenone (DPC). Every receptor here comes from a woman in her forties or fifties with alopecia areata. Some clones in this sample may be carry-over from other donors' samples. Both conserved end residues are part of each CDR3. Fields, in order: V gene, clone size, J gene, D gene, CDR3 protein, CDR3 DNA. D genes are given only for firm matches. Clone size is given for some rows only: seen once, a few or many times, or a class if the clone is expanded.

TRBV12-3/TRBV12-4	many	TRBJ2-5	NA	CASSKGETQYF	TGTGCCAGCAGCAAGGGAGAGACCCAGTACTTC
TRBV13	many	TRBJ1-1	NA	CASSQTRGGAFMNTEAFF	TGTGCCAGCAGCCAGACCCGGGGGGGCGCATTCATGAACACTGAAGCTTTCTTT
TRBV2	NA	TRBJ2-7	TRBD1	CASSEARTGVYEQYF	TGTGCCAGCAGTGAAGCGAGGACAGGCGTCTACGAGCAGTACTTC
TRBV29-1	many	TRBJ2-5	NA	CSGNPGETQYF	TGCAGCGGAAATCCGGGAGAGACCCAGTACTTC
TRBV29-1	NA	TRBJ2-1	NA	CSVAPHRLRQRGGNEQFF	TGCAGCGTCGCACCCCATCGTCTGCGGCAAAGGGGGGGCAATGAGCAGTTCTTC
TRBV6-5	few	TRBJ2-5	NA	CASSYALQETQYF	TGTGCCAGCAGTTACGCCCTCCAAGAGACCCAGTACTTC
TRBV5-1	few	TRBJ2-1	NA	CASSLATVNEQFF	TGCGCCAGCAGCTTGGCTACCGTCAATGAGCAGTTCTTC
TRBV2	NA	TRBJ1-6	NA	CASGPGPNSPLHF	TGTGCCAGCGGGCCGGGACCTAATTCACCCCTCCACTTT
TRBV5-1	many	TRBJ2-2	NA	CASSRGQVQNTGELFF	TGCGCCAGCAGCCGTGGGCAGGTTCAGAACACCGGGGAGCTGTTTTTT
TRBV20-1	many	TRBJ2-7	NA	CSAAGRWSSYEQYF	TGCAGTGCCGCGGGACGGTGGAGCTCCTACGAGCAGTACTTC
TRBV7-2	few	TRBJ1-2	TRBD1	CASSLVLGTAANNYGYTF	TGTGCCAGCAGCTTAGTCCTTGGGACAGCTGCCAACAACTATGGCTACACCTTC
TRBV27	NA	TRBJ2-7	NA	CASSPRTRNYEQYF	TGTGCCAGCAGTCCAAGGACTCGAAACTACGAGCAGTACTTC
TRBV11-2	few	TRBJ2-1	NA	CASSLLTTGGARNEQFF	TGTGCCAGCAGCTTGCTGACTACTGGGGGGGCGAGGAATGAGCAGTTCTTC
TRBV12-3/TRBV12-4	NA	TRBJ1-1	NA	CASRGFWGVHTEAFF	TGTGCCAGCAGGGGGTTTTGGGGAGTACACACTGAAGCTTTCTTT
TRBV28	many	TRBJ1-1	TRBD1	CASTPPGTGVTEAFF	TGTGCCAGCACCCCTCCCGGGACAGGGGTAACTGAAGCTTTCTTT
TRBV28	NA	TRBJ2-7	NA	CASSLRSSRYF	TGTGCCAGCAGTTTAAGGTCTAGCCGGTACTTC
TRBV3-1	many	TRBJ2-7	TRBD2	CASSQGLADDYEQYF	TGTGCCAGCAGCCAAGGACTAGCGGACGACTACGAGCAGTACTTC
TRBV7-2	NA	TRBJ1-4	NA	CASSLAGRKDLFF	TGTGCCAGCAGCTTAGCGGGCCGAAAGGACCTGTTTTTT
TRBV11-1	few	TRBJ2-7	TRBD1	CASSRQGRYEQYF	TGTGCCAGCAGTCGACAGGGGCGGTACGAGCAGTACTTC
TRBV11-2	NA	TRBJ2-4	NA	CASSLELNIQYF	TGTGCCAGCAGCTTAGAGTTGAACATTCAGTACTTC
TRBV5-1	few	TRBJ2-1	NA	CASIQGGGSYNEQFF	TGCGCCAGCATCCAAGGAGGCGGCTCCTACAATGAGCAGTTCTTC
TRBV12-3/TRBV12-4	once	TRBJ1-6	NA	CASTRTSSYNSHLHF	TGTGCCAGCACCCGTACCTCCTCCTATAATTCACACCTCCACTTT
TRBV4-1	many	TRBJ1-1	NA	CASSQGNRITEAFF	TGCGCCAGCAGCCAAGGCAACCGGATCACTGAAGCTTTCTTT
TRBV19	few	TRBJ2-1	NA	CASSMTALNEQFF	TGTGCCAGTAGTATGACGGCCCTCAATGAGCAGTTCTTC
TRBV7-9	NA	TRBJ1-1	NA	CASSFDSSNTEAFF	TGTGCCAGCAGCTTCGACAGTAGTAACACTGAAGCTTTCTTT